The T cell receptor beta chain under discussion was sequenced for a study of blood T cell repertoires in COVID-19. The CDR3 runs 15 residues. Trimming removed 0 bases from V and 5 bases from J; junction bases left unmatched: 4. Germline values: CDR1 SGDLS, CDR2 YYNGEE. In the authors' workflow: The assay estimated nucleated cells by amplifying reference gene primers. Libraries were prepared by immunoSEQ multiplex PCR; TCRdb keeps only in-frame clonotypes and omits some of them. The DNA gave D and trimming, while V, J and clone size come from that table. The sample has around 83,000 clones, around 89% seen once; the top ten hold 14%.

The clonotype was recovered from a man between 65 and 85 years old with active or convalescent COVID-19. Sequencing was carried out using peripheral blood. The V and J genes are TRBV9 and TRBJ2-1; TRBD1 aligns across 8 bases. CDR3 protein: CASSVDQGAHNEQFF. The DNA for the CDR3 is TGTGCCAGCAGCGTAGATCAGGGGGCCCACAATGAGCAGTTCTTC. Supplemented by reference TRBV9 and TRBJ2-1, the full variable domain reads DSGVTQTPKHLITATGQRVTLRCSPRSGDLSVYWYQQSLDQGLQFLIQYYNGEERAKGNILERFSAQQFPDLHSELNLSSLELGDSALYFCASSVDQGAHNEQFFGPGTRLTVL.